What follows are 16 T cell receptor beta chains derived from one specimen sequenced in a study of T cells expressing NK-cell markers. TCRdb reanalyzed the 5' RACE reads and collapses them to one entry per CDR3 protein, without DNA. The sample's table shows about 460,000 distinct CDR3 sequences. Sequenced: blood T cells: a sorted CD56 or NKG2C T cell subset, CD4+ or CD8+ T cells, or bulk PBMC T cells (not recorded which). Source of these receptors: a woman in her forties or fifties in good health.

The chain carries TRBV2 and TRBJ2-1; the TCRdb call, TRBD2, lacks DNA for checking. This CDR3 has 16 amino acids. Germline V lookup: CDR1 SNHLY, CDR2 FYNNEI. Here the CDR3 reads CASRHALAGGPDEQFF. Using reference TRBV2 and TRBJ2-1 for the parts outside the CDR3, the full variable domain is EPEVTQTPSHQVTQMGQEVILRCVPISNHLYFYWYRQILGQKVEFLVSFYNNEISEKSEIFDDQFSVERPDGSNFTLKIRSTKLEDSAMYFCASRHALAGGPDEQFFGPGTRLTVL.

The V call is TRBV6-5, the J call TRBJ2-3; checking the TCRdb D call of TRBD2 is not possible without DNA. CDR1 is MNHEY and CDR2 is SVGAGI in the germline V gene. This CDR3 is 12 amino acids long. This chain's CDR3 is CASSDRRDTQYF.

This chain joins TRBV7-2 and TRBJ2-1; the D call from TCRdb, TRBD2, cannot be confirmed without DNA. The germline gives CDR1 SGHTA, CDR2 FQGNSA. The CDR3 sequence is 14 residues long. This CDR3 reads CASSLKRGHNEQFF.

The genes are TRBV20-1 and TRBJ2-7; the TRBD2 assignment by TCRdb is unverifiable without DNA. This CDR3 is built from 16 residues. Germline V gives CDR1 DFQATT, CDR2 SNEGSKA (reference sequence). The CDR3 loop reads CSARDARTSGTYEQYF.

The chain recombines TRBV11-2 with TRBJ2-2; as DNA is missing, the TRBD2 call by TCRdb cannot be tested. This CDR3 contains 17 residues. Germline assignment: CDR1 SGHAT and CDR2 FQNNGV. The CDR3 spells CASSLGGGGPATGELFF.

The J gene is TRBJ2-5, the V gene TRBV24-1; TCRdb picks TRBD1, but there is no DNA to check that call. Per the germline V gene, CDR1 is KGHDR and CDR2 is SFDVKD. The CDR3 length is 15 residues. The CDR3 sequence is CATSKGDSYQETQYF.

The chain combines TRBV29-1 with TRBJ2-1; without DNA, the TCRdb call of TRBD2 cannot be checked. In germline, CDR1 is SQVTM, CDR2 ANQGSEA. The CDR3 is 15 amino acids. This CDR3 reads CSVGIAGATAGEQFF.

This chain joins TRBV6-5 and TRBJ2-1; lacking DNA, the TRBD2 call made by TCRdb goes unchecked. CDR3 length: 15 amino acids. Germline V lookup: CDR1 MNHEY, CDR2 SVGAGI. This CDR3 is CASSQTSGRWDEQFF.

This chain links TRBV18 with TRBJ2-1; TCRdb indicates TRBD1, and absent DNA this call remains unverified. Germline V gene sequence: CDR1 KGHSH, CDR2 LQKENI. The CDR3 has 14 amino acids. CDR3 residues: CASSLSGTGDEQFF.

The chain uses TRBV5-1 and TRBJ2-3; the TCRdb D gene call, TRBD1, has no DNA to confirm it. The germline V gene encodes CDR1 SGHRS and CDR2 YFSETQ. The CDR3 is 15 amino acids. CDR3 in amino acids: CASSWGQGVIDTQYF.

CDR3 protein: CASSSHGSEITGELFF. The rearrangement links TRBV7-9 to TRBJ2-2; TCRdb's D gene call, TRBD2, goes unchecked for lack of DNA. Germline assignment: CDR1 SEHNR and CDR2 FQNEAQ (reference sequence). The CDR3 has 16 residues.

The chain links TRBV14 to TRBJ2-4; as DNA is missing, the TRBD2 call by TCRdb cannot be tested. The length of the CDR3 is 15 residues. The germline gives CDR1 SGHDN, CDR2 FVKESK. Here the CDR3 reads CASSLGGAGVNIQYF.

V usage is TRBV5-1 and J usage is TRBJ1-4; TCRdb proposes TRBD1, but this gene call is untestable without DNA. CDR1 is SGHRS and CDR2 is YFSETQ in the germline V gene. The CDR3 is made up of 16 amino acids. The CDR3 sequence: CASSWGQGAANEKLFF.

The rearrangement uses TRBV19 and TRBJ2-3. Germline V lookup: CDR1 LNHDA, CDR2 SQIVND (reference sequence). CDR3 size: 12 residues. Here the CDR3 reads CASSFLTDTQYF.

The genes are TRBV7-2 and TRBJ2-2; TCRdb picks TRBD2, but there is no DNA to check that call. The CDR3 extends over 16 amino acids. Germline-derived CDR1 and CDR2 are SGHTA and FQGNSA. The CDR3 spells CASSLEAGGIPGELFF.

The V call is TRBV29-1, the J call TRBJ2-5; the TCRdb call, TRBD1, lacks DNA for checking. The CDR3 has 14 residues. Germline CDR1 and CDR2: SQVTM and ANQGSEA. The CDR3: CSVPGTGVSETQYF. Full variable domain (rest looked up from reference TRBV29-1 and TRBJ2-5): SAVISQKPSRDICQRGTSLTIQCQVDSQVTMMFWYRQQPGQSLTLIATANQGSEATYESGFVIDKFPISRPNLTFSTLTVSNMSPEDSSIYLCSVPGTGVSETQYFGPGTRLLVL.